This TCR beta chain was obtained from a study of T cells in Graves' hyperthyroidism and ophthalmopathy. Study context: Peripheral blood was obtained at initial diagnosis, preceding any treatment.

The CDR3 has 15 residues. Per the germline V gene, CDR1 is MNHNS and CDR2 is SASEGT. The germline V and J ends were trimmed by 4 bases and 3 bases, with 12 bases remaining between them. Points from the study as a whole: Blood also showed most of the thyroid clonotypes that were expanded above 0.001. Ophthalmopathy was predicted by the model a median of 6.5 months ahead of onset.

The CDR3 regions of TCR beta were amplified from RNA transcripts. With the HTBI primer set, the TCR CDR3 went through a first round of RT-PCR. MiXCR, run by TCRdb on the multiplex PCR reads, gives a single entry per CDR3 protein. The sample consists of 490,000 or so distinct CDR3 sequences, less than 25% of them appearing once. On this clonotype: Its specificity is unknown.

The rearrangement joins TRBV6-1 to TRBJ1-4; D is unresolved. The clonotype was recovered from a woman in her seventies with Graves' ophthalmopathy. The material sequenced was blood. The CDR3 protein is CASSGSVLANEKLFF. The CDR3 DNA sequence: TGTGCCAGCAGTGGCTCAGTACTGGCTAATGAAAAACTGTTTTTT.